This T cell receptor (beta chain) was observed in a study of vaccination and CD4 T cells after COVID-19. Study context: Overlapping spike peptides from SARS-CoV-2, HCoV-NL63, HCoV-OC43 and HCoV-229E served to stimulate the cells.

Germline CDR1 reads MNHEY; CDR2 reads SVGEGT. CDR3 length equals 14 residues. V lost 6 bases, J lost 5 bases, and 10 bases stayed unmatched. As regards this clonotype: The target antigen is unknown.

An Oncomine TCR Beta short-read assay was used to sequence the DNA from cultured CD4+ T cells. Investigators isolated genomic DNA from cultured CD4+ T cells. TCRdb re-derived calls from the PCR reads in MiXCR, one entry per CDR3 protein. The sample has some 9,600 distinct CDR3 sequences, roughly three fifths seen once; the top ten hold around a third. Sample treatment: 10-day PBMC culture with coronavirus spike peptide pools or control peptides (ViraFEST assay). The chain joins TRBV6-2 or TRBV6-3 to TRBJ2-7; 7 nucleotides agree with TRBD1. Specimen: CD4+ T cells from blood, cultured in vitro. The receptor was derived from a human donor who had recovered from COVID-19. This chain's CDR3 is CASRDGQVNHEQYF. CDR3 nucleotides: TGTGCCAGCAGGGACGGACAGGTAAACCACGAGCAGTACTTC.